This T cell receptor beta chain came from a study of beta chain features in type 1 diabetes (dated by TCRdb to 2017 to 2018). For the study in its entirety: Mean age, gender distribution, total cell number and subset yield did not differ between patients and healthy donors. Naive and central memory subsets were obtained from all 28 donors, but regulatory and stem cell-like memory subsets were isolated from only 8 patients and roughly 8 healthy donors. A total of just under 110,000,000 sorted cells were examined across all samples, and RNA yield correlated strongly with the number of cells per subset. The study compared TCRB repertoires of sorted circulating CD4+ T cell subsets between recently diagnosed type 1 diabetes patients and matched healthy donors. The research as a whole found: Shorter templates might be favored by PCR, yet because patient and control samples were amplified and corrected together, any such skew would affect both groups equally. In all four CD4+ subsets, TCRB CDR3 length was moderately but significantly shorter in type 1 diabetes patients. The naive, central memory and regulatory TCRB repertoires appeared to resemble one another more closely among patients than among healthy donors. Sequencing cDNA rather than genomic DNA could over-represent highly expressing activated cells, although activation and CD3 levels did not differ between groups. HLA sub-analyses involved small numbers of individuals, so any influence of HLA type on TCRB rearrangement remained unresolved. At VDJ recombination sites, type 1 diabetes patients had fewer insertions and more deleted nucleotides, which implies abnormalities in thymic rearrangement.

From each donor, a single peripheral blood sample of 90 to 150 mL on average was drawn into heparinised tubes. A BD FACSAria II was used to sort naive, central memory, regulatory and stem cell-like memory CD4+ T cells with a panel that included CD45RO, CCR7, CD25, CD127, CD95 and CD27. Every sorted population had a purity above 95%. Right away, PBMCs were isolated by Lymphoprep density gradient centrifugation and were stained directly, with no culture step. To minimize batch effects, samples were stained and sorted in pairs, one healthy donor with one patient per experiment. The entire amount of isolated RNA was reverse transcribed using the High Capacity cDNA Reverse Transcription Kit, so the sequenced TCRB transcripts were expressed ones. Deep immunoSEQ sequencing was performed on naive, central memory and regulatory T cell samples, with an average of roughly 4 million total reads per sample. Sorted cells were lysed in RLT buffer, and RNA was extracted using DNase-treated RNeasy Micro or Mini kits according to cell number. Each cell subset was processed on its own to prevent cross-contamination, while patient and healthy donor samples were processed together. The immunoSEQ multiplex PCR was used to amplify TCRB sequences from cDNA, generating 87-bp fragments that spanned the CDR3 region. Sequencing of the amplicons was done on the Illumina HiSeq platform. As for the original processing: Synthetic template baselines were used to correct PCR bias computationally, reads within Hamming distance 2 were collapsed, and singletons that could not be merged were discarded. Reads were aligned to IMGT to assign V, D and J genes, CDR3 length, and insertions or deletions at six rearrangement sites. Within each subset, clonotype counts were normalized to the number of sorted cells before true diversity and Gini coefficients were calculated with the tcR R package. Repertoire sharing was quantified using the overlap coefficient calculated on TCRB nucleotide sequences. Entries here come from immuneACCESS through TCRdb and include only in-frame sequences with V and J called. Some clones fail to appear in such tables; in the studies checked, an unresolved V gene covers under half of the shortfall, and the cause of the remainder is unknown. The DNA gave D and trimming, while V, J and clone size come from that table. Across this sample there are roughly 140,000 clones, with around 10% seen only once. The ten largest account for approximately 2% of the sample.

Measured from the cysteine to the phenylalanine, the CDR3 is 15 residues long. Only the CDR3 portion is preserved as DNA: 45 bases, with reading frame beginning at the first base. The germline V gene supplies CDR1 SGHRS and CDR2 YFSETQ. Between the V and J ends, shortened by 4 bases and 0 bases respectively, the junction contains 11 bases. This clone was observed once. Its antigen remains undetermined. Per-base qualities were not stored, and no clone one base away is much larger. The sample taken for sequencing was central memory CD4+ T cells from blood. The chain joins TRBV5-1 to TRBJ1-3, with the D gene uncertain. The TCR originated in a man aged 18 to 30 in good health. The nucleotide sequence is TGCGCCAGCAGCGTGGACGGTAGCTCTGGAAACACCATATATTTT. It is translated as CASSVDGSSGNTIYF.